This T cell receptor (beta chain) stems from a study of T-cell memory formation after mild COVID-19. Whole-study findings and limits: Mainly CM and EM harbored the contracting CD4+ clones; mainly EMRA harbored the CD8+ ones.

V dropped 1 base and J dropped 9 bases, with 7 bases sitting between them. The CDR3 has 13 residues. CDR1 is SGHNT, CDR2 YENEEA, per germline. Only a few counts were recorded for this clonotype. The antigen is undetermined. TCRdb called the 5' RACE reads again in MiXCR, with one record for every CDR3 protein. Here the sample spans roughly 170,000 distinct CDR3 sequences, about a fifth being singletons. The chain combines TRBV11-3 with TRBJ1-6, with D unresolved. The sequenced material came from PBMCs or a T cell subset sorted from them (not recorded which). The TCR comes from a man between 18 and 29 years old who had mild COVID-19 (a few samples of this study predate the infection). Cell type and time point are not known. DNA for the CDR3: TGTGCCAGCAGCTTAGTCCAAAGTTCACCCCTCCACTTT. Translated: CASSLVQSSPLHF.